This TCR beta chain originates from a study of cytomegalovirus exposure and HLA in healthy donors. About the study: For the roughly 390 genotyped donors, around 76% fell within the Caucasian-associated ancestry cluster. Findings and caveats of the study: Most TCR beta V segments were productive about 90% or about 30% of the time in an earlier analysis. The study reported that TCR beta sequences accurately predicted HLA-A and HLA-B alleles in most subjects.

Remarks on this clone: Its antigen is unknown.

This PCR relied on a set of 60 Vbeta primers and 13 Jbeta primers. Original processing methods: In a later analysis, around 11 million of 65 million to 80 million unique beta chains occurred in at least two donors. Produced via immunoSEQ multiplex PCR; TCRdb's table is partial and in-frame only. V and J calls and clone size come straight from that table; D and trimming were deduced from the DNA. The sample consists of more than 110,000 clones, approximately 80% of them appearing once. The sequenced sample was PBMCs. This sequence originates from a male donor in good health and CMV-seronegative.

The chain's CDR3 is CASSLDGVNTEAFF. The CDR3, as DNA: TGTGCCAGCAGCCTAGACGGCGTGAACACTGAAGCTTTCTTT. The chain joins TRBV7-3 to TRBJ1-1; D uncertain. Germline values: CDR1 SGHTA, CDR2 FQGTGA. Trimming stripped 5 bases from V and 0 bases from J, with 10 bases between. This CDR3 is built from 14 residues.